This T cell receptor beta chain stems from a study of T cell repertoires in cytomegalovirus infection. Study as a whole: Public TCR beta signatures provided an indication of both CMV infection and a matching HLA type.

TCRdb independently ran MiXCR on the reads; one entry per CDR3 protein. The table records about 200,000 distinct CDR3 sequences, 8% to 10% of them present only once. The sample holds many counts of this clonotype. Its antigen is currently unknown. Study findings and constraints: Dominating the ex vivo response were HLA-C-restricted CMV-specific TCR beta clonotypes.

This CDR3 contains 15 residues. With 3 bases removed from V and 4 bases from J, the gap between germline ends came to 15 bases. Germline V gives CDR1 SGHVS, CDR2 FNYEAQ. The J gene is TRBJ1-2, the V gene TRBV7-6; D unresolved. Sequencing was carried out using PBMCs. The source is a human donor in good health (CMV status not recorded). Some clones in this sample may be carry-over from other donors' samples. The CDR3 coding sequence is TGTGCCAGCAGCTTCTCTTCGGGAGTTGGCTATGGCTACACCTTC. Residues: CASSFSSGVGYGYTF. Filled out from reference TRBV7-6 and TRBJ1-2, the complete variable domain reads GAGVSQSPRYKVTKRGQDVALRCDPISGHVSLYWYRQALGQGPEFLTYFNYEAQQDKSGLPNDRFSAERPEGSISTLTIQRTEQRDSAMYRCASSFSSGVGYGYTFGSGTRLTVV.